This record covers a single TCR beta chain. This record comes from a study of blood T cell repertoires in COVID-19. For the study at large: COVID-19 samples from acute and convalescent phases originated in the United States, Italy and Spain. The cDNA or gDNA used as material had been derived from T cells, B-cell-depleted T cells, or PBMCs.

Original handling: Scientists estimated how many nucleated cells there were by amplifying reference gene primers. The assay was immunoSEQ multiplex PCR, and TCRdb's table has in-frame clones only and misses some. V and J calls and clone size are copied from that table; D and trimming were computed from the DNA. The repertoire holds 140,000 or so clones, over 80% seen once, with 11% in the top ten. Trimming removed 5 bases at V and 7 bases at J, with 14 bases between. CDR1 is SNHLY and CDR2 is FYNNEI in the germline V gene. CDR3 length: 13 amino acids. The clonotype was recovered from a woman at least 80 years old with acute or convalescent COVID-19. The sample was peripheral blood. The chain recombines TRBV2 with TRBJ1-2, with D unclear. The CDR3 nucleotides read TGTGCCAGCAGTTTGACACTGACCCCTGGCTACACCTTC. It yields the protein CASSLTLTPGYTF. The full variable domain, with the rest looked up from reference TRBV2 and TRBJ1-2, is EPEVTQTPSHQVTQMGQEVILRCVPISNHLYFYWYRQILGQKVEFLVSFYNNEISEKSEIFDDQFSVERPDGSNFTLKIRSTKLEDSAMYFCASSLTLTPGYTFGSGTRLTVV.